The clone carrying this T cell receptor (beta chain) has more than one count but fewer than ten. This entry comes from a study of blood T cell repertoires in COVID-19. Libraries were prepared by immunoSEQ multiplex PCR; TCRdb keeps only in-frame clonotypes and omits some of them. The sample holds over 80,000 clones, over 75% seen once. The CDR3 is 15 amino acids. Trimming left V 5 bases short and J 1 base short, with 12 bases between. Germline V CDR1 and CDR2: SGHTA, FQGTGA. This sequence originates from a woman of 80 years or more with acute or convalescent COVID-19. The sequencing input was peripheral blood. The rearrangement links TRBV7-3 to TRBJ2-1; D may be TRBD2 (6 bases). The CDR3 protein is CASSALARSYNEQFF. The CDR3 DNA sequence: TGTGCCAGCAGCGCACTAGCTAGATCCTACAATGAGCAGTTCTTC.